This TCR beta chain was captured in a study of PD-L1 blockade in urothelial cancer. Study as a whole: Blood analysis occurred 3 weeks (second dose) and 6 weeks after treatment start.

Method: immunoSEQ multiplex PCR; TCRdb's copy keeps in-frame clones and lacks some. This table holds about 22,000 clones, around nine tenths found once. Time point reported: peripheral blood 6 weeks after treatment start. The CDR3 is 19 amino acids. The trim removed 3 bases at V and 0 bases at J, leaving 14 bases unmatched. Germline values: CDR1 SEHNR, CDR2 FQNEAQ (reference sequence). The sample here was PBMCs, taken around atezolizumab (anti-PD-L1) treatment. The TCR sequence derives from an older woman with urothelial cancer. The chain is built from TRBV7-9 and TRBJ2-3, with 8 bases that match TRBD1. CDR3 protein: CASSFSWDRISISTDTQYF. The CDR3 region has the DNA TGTGCCAGCAGCTTCTCCTGGGACAGGATCAGTATTAGCACAGATACGCAGTATTTT.